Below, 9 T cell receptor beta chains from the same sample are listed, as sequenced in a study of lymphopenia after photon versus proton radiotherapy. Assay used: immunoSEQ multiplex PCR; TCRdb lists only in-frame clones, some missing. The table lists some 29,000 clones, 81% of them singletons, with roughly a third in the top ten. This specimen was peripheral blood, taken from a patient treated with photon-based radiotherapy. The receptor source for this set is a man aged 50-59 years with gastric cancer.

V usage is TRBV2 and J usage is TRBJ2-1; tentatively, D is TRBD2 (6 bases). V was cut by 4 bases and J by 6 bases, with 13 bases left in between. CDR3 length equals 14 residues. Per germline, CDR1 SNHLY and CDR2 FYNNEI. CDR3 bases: TGTGCCAGCAGTGCTAGCGAGCCTCCCAATGAGCAGTTCTTC. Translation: CASSASEPPNEQFF.

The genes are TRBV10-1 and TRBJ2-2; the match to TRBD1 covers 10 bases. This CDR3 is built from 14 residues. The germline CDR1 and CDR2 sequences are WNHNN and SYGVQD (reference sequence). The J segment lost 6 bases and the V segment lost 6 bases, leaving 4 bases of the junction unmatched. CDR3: CASRAGTGAGELFF. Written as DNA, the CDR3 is TGCGCCAGCAGGGCCGGGACAGGGGCCGGGGAGCTGTTTTTT.

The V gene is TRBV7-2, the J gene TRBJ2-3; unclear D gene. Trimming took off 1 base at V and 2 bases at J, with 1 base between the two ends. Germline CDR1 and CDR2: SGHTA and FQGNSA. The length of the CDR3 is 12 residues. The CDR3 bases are TGTGCCAGCAGCTTAGACACAGATACGCAGTATTTT. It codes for CASSLDTDTQYF. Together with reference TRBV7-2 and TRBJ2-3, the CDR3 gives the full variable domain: GAGVSQSPSNKVTEKGKDVELRCDPISGHTALYWYRQSLGQGLEFLIYFQGNSAPDKSGLPSDRFSAERTGGSVSTLTIQRTQQEDSAVYLCASSLDTDTQYFGPGTRLTVL.

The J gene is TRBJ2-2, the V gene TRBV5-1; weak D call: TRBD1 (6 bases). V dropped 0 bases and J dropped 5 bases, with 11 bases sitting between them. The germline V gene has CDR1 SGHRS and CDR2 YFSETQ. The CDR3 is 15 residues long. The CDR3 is CASSLDRVGTGELFF. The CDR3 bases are TGCGCCAGCAGCTTGGACAGGGTCGGGACCGGGGAGCTGTTTTTT.

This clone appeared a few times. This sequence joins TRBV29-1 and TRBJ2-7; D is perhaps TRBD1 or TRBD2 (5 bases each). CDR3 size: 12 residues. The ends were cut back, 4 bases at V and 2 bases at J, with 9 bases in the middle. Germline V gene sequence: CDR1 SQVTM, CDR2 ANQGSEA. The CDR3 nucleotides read TGCAGCGTTGGTAGGGGACCCTACGAGCAGTACTTC. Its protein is CSVGRGPYEQYF.

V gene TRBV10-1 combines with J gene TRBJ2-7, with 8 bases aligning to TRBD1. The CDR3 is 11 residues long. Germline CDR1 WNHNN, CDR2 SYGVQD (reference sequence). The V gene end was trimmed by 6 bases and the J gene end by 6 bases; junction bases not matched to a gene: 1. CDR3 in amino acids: CASRGTGEQYF. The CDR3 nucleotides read TGCGCCAGCAGAGGGACAGGCGAGCAGTACTTC.

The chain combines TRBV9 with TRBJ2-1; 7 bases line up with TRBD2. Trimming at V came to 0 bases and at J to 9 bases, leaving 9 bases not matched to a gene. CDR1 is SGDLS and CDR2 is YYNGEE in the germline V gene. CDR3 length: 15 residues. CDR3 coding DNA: TGTGCCAGCAGCGTAGAGAGACTAGCCTCCGGTGAGCAGTTCTTC. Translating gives CASSVERLASGEQFF.

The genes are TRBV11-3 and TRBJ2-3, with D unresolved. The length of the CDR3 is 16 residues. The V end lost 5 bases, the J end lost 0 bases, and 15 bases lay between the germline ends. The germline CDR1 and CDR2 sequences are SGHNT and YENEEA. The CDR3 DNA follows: TGTGCCAGCAGCGCCCGGGCGAAGGCTAGCACAGATACGCAGTATTTT. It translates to CASSARAKASTDTQYF. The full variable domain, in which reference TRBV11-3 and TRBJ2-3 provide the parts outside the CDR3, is EAGVVQSPRYKIIEKKQPVAFWCNPISGHNTLYWYLQNLGQGPELLIRYENEEAVDDSQLPKDRFSAERLKGVDSTLKIQPAELGDSAVYLCASSARAKASTDTQYFGPGTRLTVL.

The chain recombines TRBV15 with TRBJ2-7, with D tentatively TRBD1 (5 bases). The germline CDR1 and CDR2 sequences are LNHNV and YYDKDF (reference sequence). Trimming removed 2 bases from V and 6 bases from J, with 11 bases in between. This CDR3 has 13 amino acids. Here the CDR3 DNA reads TGTGCCACCAGCAGAACACAGGTAGCCGAGCAGTACGTC. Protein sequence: CATSRTQVAEQYV.